Listed below are T cell receptor beta chains from one sample, sequenced in a study of T cell responses to AZD1222 COVID-19 vaccine. Sequencing used immunoSEQ multiplex PCR; TCRdb keeps in-frame clones, though not all of them. The sample yields roughly 150,000 clones, about 92% seen once. The material sequenced was peripheral blood, taken 28 days after the second AZD1222 dose. The receptors were sampled from an adult who received the AZD1222 COVID-19 vaccine. Each CDR3 is given with its conserved first and last residue. The order of the fields is clone size, J gene, V gene, D gene, CDR3 DNA, CDR3 protein. A D gene is named only where the DNA matches it firmly. A row's size may be missing; if present it is once, few, many or a size class.

NA TRBJ2-7 TRBV12-2 NA TGTGCAAGTCGCCCCGCAGGGGCCGAAATCTACGAGCAGTACTTC CASRPAGAEIYEQYF
NA TRBJ1-1 TRBV18 NA TGTGCCAGCTCACCGGGGAACAGCTTGAACACTGAAGCTTTCTTT CASSPGNSLNTEAFF
few TRBJ2-4 TRBV15 NA TGTGCCACCAGCAGAAGGGGGGCCTCTACGAACATTCAGTACTTC CATSRRGASTNIQYF
NA TRBJ1-1 TRBV5-6 NA TGTGCCAGCAACGGGGCGAACACTGAAGCTTTCTTT CASNGANTEAFF
NA TRBJ1-6 TRBV3-1/TRBV3-2 NA TGTGCCAGCAGCCTTACGTCCGATAATTCACCCCTCCACTTT CASSLTSDNSPLHF
NA TRBJ1-1 TRBV7-9 NA TGTGCCAGCAGCTCCCGGGGGGAAGCTTTCTTT CASSSRGEAFF
few TRBJ1-3 TRBV6-5 NA TGTGCCAGCAGTTACGGGTTGGCACCTGGAAACACCATATATTTT CASSYGLAPGNTIYF
NA TRBJ1-4 TRBV28 NA TGTGCCAGCAGTGGCCAGCCGTCGGAACTGTTTTTT CASSGQPSELFF
NA TRBJ1-5 TRBV2 NA TGTGCCAGCAATCCACAGGTTAGCAATCAGCCCCAGCATTTT CASNPQVSNQPQHF
NA TRBJ2-3 TRBV7-6 NA TGTGCCAGCAGCCACTCGGCGGCTCCTAGCACAGATACGCAGTATTTT CASSHSAAPSTDTQYF
NA TRBJ1-1 TRBV9 NA TGTGCCAGCAGCGTAGGCGAGTCTGAAGCTTTCTTT CASSVGESEAFF
NA TRBJ1-5 TRBV5-8 NA TGTGCCAGCAGCTTTAGGAAGATCGTCCATAGCAATCAGCCCCAGCATTTT CASSFRKIVHSNQPQHF
NA TRBJ2-7 TRBV5-1 TRBD1 TGCGCCAGCAGCTTGGCCTTCGGGACAGGGGGGGCCTACGAGCAGTACTTC CASSLAFGTGGAYEQYF
NA TRBJ1-3 TRBV3-1/TRBV3-2 NA TGTGCCAGCAGCCACGTCGATAGGACAGGAAACACCATATATTTT CASSHVDRTGNTIYF
NA TRBJ2-7 TRBV5-5 NA TGTGCCAGCAGCCCCAGCGGGACACCAGGAGCGTACTTC CASSPSGTPGAYF
NA TRBJ1-1 TRBV11-2 NA TGTGCCAGCAGCTCATTAATGAGGAGAGGCCCTGAAGCTTTCTTT CASSSLMRRGPEAFF
NA TRBJ1-2 TRBV6-5 NA TGTGCCAGCAGCCCCGACAGGTTTCTTAACTATGGCTACACCTTC CASSPDRFLNYGYTF
NA TRBJ2-5 TRBV21-1 NA TGTGCCAGCGTACGGGACATGGATGGGACCCAGTACTTC CASVRDMDGTQYF
NA TRBJ2-7 TRBV5-1 NA TGCGCCAGCAGCTGGCAGGGCACTGAGTCCTACGAGCAGTACTTC CASSWQGTESYEQYF
NA TRBJ2-3 TRBV4-2 TRBD2 TGTGCCAGCAGCCAAGCCGCTAGCGGGGGCGCAGATACGCAGTATTTT CASSQAASGGADTQYF
once TRBJ1-5 TRBV6-5 TRBD1 TGTGCCAGCAGTTGGGGACAGGGGAGTCATCAGCCCCAGCATTTT CASSWGQGSHQPQHF
NA TRBJ1-4 TRBV2 NA TGTGCCAGCAGTGATGCCGGGGCTGATGAAAAACTGTTTTTT CASSDAGADEKLFF
NA TRBJ1-1 TRBV29-1 NA TGCAGCGTTGAGGCTAGCGGAAACACTGAAGCTTTCTTT CSVEASGNTEAFF
once TRBJ2-1 TRBV5-4 TRBD2 TGTGCCAGCGGGCTAGCGGGGAGGACCTACAATGAGCAGTTCTTC CASGLAGRTYNEQFF
once TRBJ2-3 TRBV5-1 TRBD2 TGCGCCAGCAGCTTGGAGCTAGCGGGGGCTGGGGCGGATACGCAGTATTTT CASSLELAGAGADTQYF
NA TRBJ1-2 TRBV6-5 TRBD1 TGTGCCAGCAGTTACTCAGGGGGGACAGGGGGCTATGGCTACACCTTC CASSYSGGTGGYGYTF
once TRBJ2-7 TRBV9 NA TGTGCCAGCAGCCGAGGGGGGTCCGGCTCCTACGAGCAGTACTTC CASSRGGSGSYEQYF
NA TRBJ2-1 TRBV2 NA TGTGCCAGCACCCCGGCTCGAGCCTACAATGAGCAGTTCTTC CASTPARAYNEQFF
NA TRBJ2-7 TRBV19 NA TGTGCCAGTAGCTTCCTATCCAGGGGTATCTACGAGCAGTACTTC CASSFLSRGIYEQYF
NA TRBJ1-1 TRBV4-1 NA TGCGCCAGCAGCCGGGGGTACGACAGATCGAACACTGAAGCTTTCTTT CASSRGYDRSNTEAFF
NA TRBJ1-5 TRBV4-1 NA TGCGCCAGCAGCCTTGGGGCTTTTGGGGACAACCATCAGCCCCAGCATTTT CASSLGAFGDNHQPQHF
NA TRBJ1-6 TRBV30 NA TGTGCCTGGAGTCAGGGCCCCCTAGCAGCCTCACCCCTCCACTTT CAWSQGPLAASPLHF
NA TRBJ2-2 TRBV2 NA TGTGCCAGCAGTGCGCAGGGATCCACCGGGGAGCTGTTTTTT CASSAQGSTGELFF
NA TRBJ1-1 TRBV18 NA TGTGCCAGCTCACCGAGGACCGAGTCGAACACTGAAGCTTTCTTT CASSPRTESNTEAFF